The T cell receptor (beta chain) described here comes from a study of blood T cells in healthy people across ages. Overall study context: Template switching retrieved approximately one barcoded beta molecule for each two T cells.

The use of a sample-barcoded 5' primer and a J-beta primer mix characterized a second PCR of about 6 to 12 cycles. Each TCR beta cDNA got a 12-nucleotide random molecular identifier. Via MiXCR, TCRdb re-called the 5' RACE reads, giving one row per CDR3 protein. The table shows roughly 1,300,000 distinct CDR3 sequences, with 55% to 75% occurring only once. About this clonotype itself: What it binds is not known. Compared with germline, one end of the junction differs, possibly owing to a read error.

Study-wide results and caveats: Age advanced and TCR beta diversity per million T cells fell, roughly linearly.

Germline V lookup: CDR1 SSHAT, CDR2 FNYEAQ (reference sequence). This CDR3 comprises 15 residues. The TCR was taken from a young man in good health. The gene calls are TRBV7-7 and TRBJ2-1; D is unresolved. The specimen was blood. DNA of the CDR3: TGTGCTAGCAGCTCTGGATTTAGCTCCTACAATGAGCAGTTCTTC. Protein: CASSSGFSSYNEQFF.